Presented here are 24 T cell receptor beta chains from one specimen sequenced in a study of shared clonotypes between healthy human individuals. Some clones are missing from TCRdb's copy, which holds only in-frame ones; the method was immunoSEQ multiplex PCR. Here the sample spans about 490,000 clones, approximately 84% being singletons. What was sequenced was PBMCs. The receptors come from a woman in her forties in good health. Some clones in this sample may be carry-over from other donors' samples.

About this clone: The same CDR3 can be traced to other DNA sequences in this sample. J is TRBJ1-2 and V is TRBV15; no definite D call. V dropped 0 bases and J dropped 8 bases, with 7 bases sitting between them. Germline V lookup: CDR1 LNHNV, CDR2 YYDKDF (reference sequence). The CDR3 runs to 12 residues. CDR3: CATSRDRAGYTF. CDR3 nucleotides: TGTGCCACCAGCAGAGATCGCGCAGGCTACACCTTC.

V usage is TRBV5-1 and J usage is TRBJ1-1; D is undetermined. This CDR3 region has 14 residues. Germline assignment: CDR1 SGHRS and CDR2 YFSETQ. V lost 0 bases to trimming and J lost 0 bases, with 6 bases between them. CDR3: CASSLEGLNTEAFF. CDR3 DNA: TGCGCCAGCAGCTTGGAAGGCCTGAACACTGAAGCTTTCTTT. Filled out from reference TRBV5-1 and TRBJ1-1, the complete variable domain reads KAGVTQTPRYLIKTRGQQVTLSCSPISGHRSVSWYQQTPGQGLQFLFEYFSETQRNKGNFPGRFSGRQFSNSRSEMNVSTLELGDSALYLCASSLEGLNTEAFFGQGTRLTVV.

This chain joins TRBV6-1 and TRBJ1-5; TRBD1 aligns across 7 bases. Germline loops: CDR1 MNHNS, CDR2 SASEGT. There are 17 residues in the CDR3. Trimming removed 0 bases from V and 2 bases from J; junction bases left unmatched: 7. The CDR3 loop is CASSEAGGQGGNQPQHF. For the CDR3, the DNA is TGTGCCAGCAGTGAAGCCGGAGGTCAGGGGGGCAATCAGCCCCAGCATTTT.

In the case of this clone: Only one base separates this from a far larger clonotype, so it likely reflects a read error. This sequence joins TRBV30 and TRBJ1-3; a possible D gene is TRBD1 (6 bases). Per the germline V gene, CDR1 is GTSNPN and CDR2 is SVGIG (reference sequence). Trimming removed 8 bases from V and 2 bases from J, with 10 bases in between. The CDR3 is made up of 12 amino acids. CDR3 sequence reads: CAGNRAGNTIYF. CDR3 coding DNA: TGTGCCGGGAACAGGGCTGGAAACACCATATATTTT.

The chain is built from TRBV7-3 and TRBJ2-2, with 8 bases that match TRBD1. CDR1 and CDR2 from the germline V gene are SGHTA and FQGTGA. With V trimmed by 2 bases and J by 5 bases, 4 bases remained unmatched. The CDR3 sequence is 15 residues long. The CDR3 region is CASSLDRGRTGELFF. CDR3 coding DNA: TGTGCCAGCAGCTTAGACAGGGGAAGGACCGGGGAGCTGTTTTTT.

This clone has ten or more counts. Other DNA sequences in this specimen translate into the identical CDR3. The chain uses TRBV7-6 and TRBJ1-1, with TRBD1 matching over 9 bases. Unmatched junction bases numbered 6, after V lost 4 bases and J lost 3 bases. The CDR3 length is 15 residues. Germline CDR1 SGHVS, CDR2 FNYEAQ. The DNA of the CDR3 is TGTGCCAGCAGCTCAAGACAGGGGGAGGACACTGAAGCTTTCTTT. Translation gives CASSSRQGEDTEAFF. The entire variable domain, with the rest obtained from reference TRBV7-6 and TRBJ1-1, is as follows: GAGVSQSPRYKVTKRGQDVALRCDPISGHVSLYWYRQALGQGPEFLTYFNYEAQQDKSGLPNDRFSAERPEGSISTLTIQRTEQRDSAMYRCASSSRQGEDTEAFFGQGTRLTVV.

Comments on this clone: A read error likely explains this, since a far larger clone differs by one base. This chain uses TRBV29-1 with TRBJ2-5; D gene uncertain. CDR1 is SQVTM, CDR2 ANQGSEA, per germline. There are 13 residues in the CDR3. Here the CDR3 DNA reads TGCAGCGTTGGTTATCAAATCCAAGATACCCAGTACTTC. It is translated as CSVGYQIQDTQYF.

The chain has TRBV28 and TRBJ2-7, with a possible D match to TRBD2 (6 bases). The CDR3 runs to 15 residues. CDR1 and CDR2 from the germline V gene are MDHEN and SYDVKM. V lost 5 bases and J 6 bases, leaving 20 bases between the germline ends. CDR3 sequence (DNA): TGTGCCAGCAGTCCGCCGACTAGTCTTGGCTCCGAGCAGTACTTC. It translates to CASSPPTSLGSEQYF. Full variable domain (outside the CDR3, taken from reference TRBV28 and TRBJ2-7): DVKVTQSSRYLVKRTGEKVFLECVQDMDHENMFWYRQDPGLGLRLIYFSYDVKMKEKGDIPEGYSVSREKKERFSLILESASTNQTSMYLCASSPPTSLGSEQYFGPGTRLTVT.

Only one count was recorded for this clone. This sequence joins TRBV7-9 and TRBJ2-7; 9 bases fit TRBD1. Per germline, CDR1 SEHNR and CDR2 FQNEAQ (reference sequence). The CDR3 is 15 residues long. J was trimmed by 3 bases and V by 5 bases; bases with no gene match: 8. This CDR3 reads CASSPRTGESYEQYF. The CDR3 DNA reads TGTGCCAGCAGCCCACGGACAGGGGAAAGCTACGAGCAGTACTTC.

About this clone: This probably arose from a read error, given a far larger clone one base away. The sample contains more than one DNA sequence encoding this CDR3. The V gene is TRBV18, the J gene TRBJ1-1; D is undetermined. CDR3 length equals 14 residues. From germline, CDR1 is KGHSH and CDR2 LQKENI. With 6 bases removed from V and 3 bases from J, the gap between germline ends came to 14 bases. CDR3 protein: CASSPPSVDTEAFF. CDR3 sequence (DNA): TGTGCCAGCTCGCCGCCCTCGGTTGACACTGAAGCTTTCTTT.

This chain links TRBV18 with TRBJ2-2; D might be TRBD1 or TRBD2, each matching 6 bases. This CDR3 contains 17 residues. Germline V gives CDR1 KGHSH, CDR2 LQKENI. The V gene lost 6 bases and the J gene lost 1 base, with 18 bases spanning the gap. CDR3 in amino acids: CASSVLSGARNTGELFF. The CDR3 DNA reads TGTGCCAGCTCCGTCCTCTCGGGGGCGCGGAACACCGGGGAGCTGTTTTTT.

The CDR3 loop reads CASSQAREDGYTF. The CDR3 nucleotides read TGCGCCAGCAGCCAAGCCAGGGAGGATGGCTACACCTTC. This chain uses TRBV4-3 with TRBJ1-2; possible D gene TRBD1, 5 bases. The CDR3 is made up of 13 amino acids. Per germline, CDR1 LGHNA and CDR2 YSLEER. Trimming shortened V by 1 base and J by 6 bases, and 9 bases separated the two germline ends.

The table lists this clone with a few counts. This chain links TRBV28 with TRBJ2-1, with 9 bases matching TRBD1. There are 14 residues in the CDR3. V lost 6 bases to trimming and J lost 5 bases; unmatched junction nucleotides: 5. Germline V lookup: CDR1 MDHEN, CDR2 SYDVKM. CDR3 in amino acids: CASRVTGGNNEQFF. CDR3 coding DNA: TGTGCCAGCAGGGTAACAGGGGGCAACAATGAGCAGTTCTTC.

The chain recombines TRBV28 with TRBJ1-2; D is unresolved. V lost 6 bases, J lost 4 bases, and 15 bases lay in between. The CDR3 loop spans 14 amino acids. Germline V lookup: CDR1 MDHEN, CDR2 SYDVKM. CDR3 sequence: CASSLGTLGYGYTF. CDR3 coding DNA: TGTGCCAGCAGCCTGGGTACCCTGGGCTATGGCTACACCTTC.

Notes on this clone: This sequence is one base from a far larger clone and is likely a read error. The sample carries other DNA sequences with the same CDR3. V is TRBV15 and J is TRBJ1-2; the match to TRBD1 covers 7 bases. Germline values: CDR1 LNHNV, CDR2 YYDKDF (reference sequence). This CDR3 is 13 amino acids long. The CDR3 DNA reads TGTGCCACCAGCACGGACAGGAACTATGGCTACACCTTT. Protein product: CATSTDRNYGYTF.

The chain combines TRBV4-1 with TRBJ2-7; 9 positions agree with TRBD1. Germline values: CDR1 MGHRA, CDR2 YSYEKL. CDR3 length equals 15 residues. The J segment lost 2 bases and the V segment lost 4 bases, leaving 6 bases of the junction unmatched. In DNA, the CDR3 is TGCGCCAGCAGCCTTCGGGACAGGGCAGCCTACGAGCAGTACTTC. Translation: CASSLRDRAAYEQYF.

V and J are TRBV18 and TRBJ2-1; TRBD1 matches at 8 bases. V lost 8 bases, J lost 0 bases, and 6 bases stayed unmatched. The CDR3 runs to 15 residues. Germline CDR1 KGHSH, CDR2 LQKENI. The CDR3 region is CASANRGSSYNEQFF. The DNA for the CDR3 is TGTGCCAGCGCAAACAGGGGGAGCTCCTACAATGAGCAGTTCTTC.

This chain connects TRBV6-6 to TRBJ2-2; the match to TRBD2 covers 7 bases. The CDR3 is 15 amino acids. The junction had 4 bases not matched to a gene; V was cut back by 2 bases and J by 4 bases. CDR1 is MNHNY, CDR2 SVGAGI, per germline (reference sequence). CDR3: CASSYAGRSTGELFF. The CDR3 DNA is TGTGCCAGCAGTTACGCCGGGAGGAGCACCGGGGAGCTGTTTTTT.

Notes on this clone: A read error is the likely source, as a far larger clone sits one nucleotide away. The chain has TRBV5-1 and TRBJ1-4; TRBD1 matches at 8 bases. This CDR3 region has 14 residues. Germline CDR1 reads SGHRS; CDR2 reads YFSETQ. The CDR3, as DNA: TGCGCCAGCAGGCAGCAGGGGGCGGAGGAAAAACTGTCTTTT. As protein: CASRQQGAEEKLSF. Full variable domain (missing parts from reference TRBV5-1 and TRBJ1-4): KAGVTQTPRYLIKTRGQQVTLSCSPISGHRSVSWYQQTPGQGLQFLFEYFSETQRNKGNFPGRFSGRQFSNSRSEMNVSTLELGDSALYLCASRQQGAEEKLSFGSGTQLSVL.

A remark on this clone: One base away lies a much larger clone, so this may be a sequencing read error. This same CDR3 is encoded by further DNA sequences in the sample. The rearrangement uses TRBV5-6 and TRBJ1-3; D call uncertain. The CDR3 has 14 residues. Looked up from germline, CDR1 is SGHDT and CDR2 is YYEEEE. V was clipped by 4 bases and J by 5 bases, with 13 bases between them. CDR3 coding DNA: TGTGCCAGCAGCCCCGTCCACAGCCGAAACACCATATATTTT. Translation gives CASSPVHSRNTIYF.

The sample holds one count of this clone. The V call is TRBV25-1, the J call TRBJ2-5; D is ambiguous. This CDR3 contains 15 residues. V dropped 2 bases and J dropped 4 bases, with 14 bases sitting between them. Germline V gene sequence: CDR1 MGHDK, CDR2 SYGVNS. The CDR3 protein is CASSEMLGMGETQYF. The CDR3 bases are TGTGCCAGCAGTGAAATGCTGGGGATGGGAGAGACCCAGTACTTC.

V gene TRBV28 combines with J gene TRBJ2-5, with D possibly TRBD2 on 6 matching bases. The CDR3 loop spans 15 amino acids. Germline V gene sequence: CDR1 MDHEN, CDR2 SYDVKM. Between the trimmed V and J ends, which lost 8 bases and 2 bases, there was a span of 18 bases. CDR3 bases: TGTGCCAGCTCCGACGTATGGGGGGTACAAGAGACCCAGTACTTC. Its protein is CASSDVWGVQETQYF.

The chain uses TRBV2 and TRBJ1-5; no clear D gene. Per the germline V gene, CDR1 is SNHLY and CDR2 is FYNNEI. The V gene lost 5 bases and the J gene lost 9 bases, with 8 bases spanning the gap. The CDR3 sequence is 11 residues long. CDR3 in amino acids: CASSNRSPQHF. CDR3 coding DNA: TGTGCCAGCAGTAACCGGTCGCCCCAGCATTTT.

Concerning this clone itself: The sample contains more than one DNA sequence encoding this CDR3. The genes are TRBV15 and TRBJ2-7; 9 positions match TRBD1. The germline CDR1 and CDR2 sequences are LNHNV and YYDKDF (reference sequence). V lost 3 bases to trimming and J lost 4 bases; unmatched junction nucleotides: 4. CDR3 length: 14 residues. This chain's CDR3 is CATSRDRGGYEQYF. In DNA, the CDR3 is TGTGCCACCAGCAGGGACAGGGGAGGTTACGAGCAGTACTTC.